This record concerns one TCR beta chain sequence. Over several immunoSEQ plates, each subset's genomic DNA was distributed in even portions. This table comes from immunoSEQ multiplex PCR, and its TCRdb copy is limited to in-frame clones, with some not included. Of roughly 550,000 clones detected, roughly 95% appear once; the ten largest clones hold about 0.11%. This entry belongs to a study of shared clonotypes between healthy human individuals. The CDR3 consists of 16 residues. The V gene's germline CDR1 is SNHLY and CDR2 FYNNEI. V lost 6 bases, J lost 0 bases, and 7 bases stayed unmatched. CD45RO negativity and positive selection for CCR7 defined naive CD8 cells, a population that excluded terminally differentiated effector memory CD45RA+ cells.

The sequence was collected from a woman in her thirties in good health. Sequencing was carried out using naive CD8+ T cells sorted from blood. The rearrangement uses TRBV2 and TRBJ2-3, with 9 bases matching TRBD2. The CDR3: CASSLGTSRSTDTQYF. As DNA, the CDR3 is TGTGCCAGCAGCCTTGGGACTAGCCGCAGCACAGATACGCAGTATTTT.